The sample holds a few counts of the clone carrying this T cell receptor (beta chain). Its antigen is not known. Without the conserved terminal phenylalanine or tryptophan, this CDR3 likely stems from a read error. The entry originates in a study of tumor-infiltrating lymphocytes in glioblastoma multiforme. Three nested ARM-PCR rounds with V-beta and C-beta primers built TCRB libraries. One entry per CDR3 protein, called by TCRdb with MiXCR from the multiplex PCR reads. The repertoire holds more than 10,000 distinct CDR3 sequences, with roughly 70% as singletons. CDR1 MGHRA and CDR2 YSYEKL come from the germline V gene. The CDR3 is 15 residues long. Overall study findings and caveats: Detected clone frequencies may not reflect cell counts, being RNA-based. Functional subtype sorting of these T cells was not performed. The TCR and somatic mutation analysis included just one glioblastoma patient.

The TCR comes from a male donor with glioblastoma. The sequenced sample consisted of brain tumor tissue. The chain employs TRBV4-1 and TRBJ1-6; no definite D call. As DNA, the CDR3 is TGCGCCAGCAAAAACCTGGCATCTGGGGTTTCACTCCTCCACTGT. This encodes CASKNLASGVSLLHC.